This is a list of T cell receptor beta chains from one sample in a study of OX40 agonist ivuxolimab in advanced cancers. Only in-frame clones appear in the TCRdb table, and some are missing; sequencing was by immunoSEQ multiplex PCR. Counted here are tens of thousands of clones, 65% to 80% occurring once; the ten biggest clones make up 7.5% to 10%. Sequenced material: CD4+ or CD8+ T cells sorted from blood, taken in a trial of the OX40 agonist ivuxolimab. The receptors were sampled from an adult with an advanced solid tumor such as melanoma, head and neck, liver or kidney cancer. The CDR3 runs from the conserved cysteine through the conserved F or W.

j_call v_call cdr3_aa
TRBJ2-3 TRBV6-6 CASSYSRKRGDTQYF
TRBJ2-1 TRBV27 CASSPGQYNEQFF
TRBJ2-5 TRBV9 CASSRSRQETQYF
TRBJ1-1 TRBV5-1 CASSLVAGGNTEAFF
TRBJ1-1 TRBV25-1 CASSAYRGPTEAFF
TRBJ2-4 TRBV7-3 CASSAGQGGNIQYF
TRBJ2-7 TRBV6-5 CATRGLPYEQYF
TRBJ2-1 TRBV25-1 CASRNEHRGRSYNEQFF
TRBJ1-2 TRBV5-6 CASSLTGGRGYTF
TRBJ2-3 TRBV2 CASRDRGPFTQYF
TRBJ1-2 TRBV2 CASRYATGMYGYTF
TRBJ2-7 TRBV2 CASSGPGAYEQYF
TRBJ1-2 TRBV5-1 CASSLEGQGAVYGYTF
TRBJ2-7 TRBV2 CASSSTGGAGYEQYF
TRBJ2-1 TRBV7-9 CASSLGWDSQTYNEQFF
TRBJ2-7 TRBV5-6 CASGGTTYEQYF
TRBJ2-7 TRBV6-1 CASQWGSQSPYEQYF
TRBJ2-5 TRBV5-6 CASSSTSGQETQYF
TRBJ1-5 TRBV2 CASRGLSGQPQHF
TRBJ1-2 TRBV5-4 CASSRDRVNSGYTF